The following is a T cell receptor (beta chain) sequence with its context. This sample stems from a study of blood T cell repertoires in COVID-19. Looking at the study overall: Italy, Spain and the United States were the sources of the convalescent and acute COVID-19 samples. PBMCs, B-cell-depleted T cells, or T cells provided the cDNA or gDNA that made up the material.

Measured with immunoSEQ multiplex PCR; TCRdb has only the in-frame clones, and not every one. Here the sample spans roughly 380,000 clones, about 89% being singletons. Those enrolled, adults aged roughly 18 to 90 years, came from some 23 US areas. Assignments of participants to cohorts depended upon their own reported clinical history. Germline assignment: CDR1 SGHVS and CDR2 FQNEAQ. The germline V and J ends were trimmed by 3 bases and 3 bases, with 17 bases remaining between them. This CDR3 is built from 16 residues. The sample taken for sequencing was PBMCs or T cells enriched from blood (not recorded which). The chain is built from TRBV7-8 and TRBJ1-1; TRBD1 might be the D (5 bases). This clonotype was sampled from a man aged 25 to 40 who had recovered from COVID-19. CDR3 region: CASSLEPGLSYTEAFF. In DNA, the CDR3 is TGTGCCAGCAGCTTGGAACCGGGACTCAGTTACACTGAAGCTTTCTTT.